This paragraph covers one T cell receptor (beta chain) sequence. Libraries were prepared by immunoSEQ multiplex PCR; TCRdb keeps only in-frame clonotypes and omits some of them. There are 100,000 to 150,000 clones in the sample; 85% to 95% occur only once, and about 0.81% lies in the top ten. This entry comes from a study of OX40 agonist ivuxolimab in advanced cancers. CDR1 is SGHTS, CDR2 YDEGEE, per germline. V gave up 5 bases and J gave up 7 bases, with 13 bases separating them. The CDR3 covers 13 residues. This sequence joins TRBV5-8 and TRBJ1-5; tentative D call: TRBD1 (6 bases). The receptor's source is an adult with an advanced solid tumor such as melanoma, head and neck, liver or kidney cancer. Sequencing used CD4+ or CD8+ T cells sorted from blood, obtained in a trial of the OX40 agonist ivuxolimab. This chain's CDR3 is CASSLQGGQPQHF. The DNA of the CDR3 is TGTGCCAGCAGTCTACAGGGAGGCCAGCCCCAGCATTTT.